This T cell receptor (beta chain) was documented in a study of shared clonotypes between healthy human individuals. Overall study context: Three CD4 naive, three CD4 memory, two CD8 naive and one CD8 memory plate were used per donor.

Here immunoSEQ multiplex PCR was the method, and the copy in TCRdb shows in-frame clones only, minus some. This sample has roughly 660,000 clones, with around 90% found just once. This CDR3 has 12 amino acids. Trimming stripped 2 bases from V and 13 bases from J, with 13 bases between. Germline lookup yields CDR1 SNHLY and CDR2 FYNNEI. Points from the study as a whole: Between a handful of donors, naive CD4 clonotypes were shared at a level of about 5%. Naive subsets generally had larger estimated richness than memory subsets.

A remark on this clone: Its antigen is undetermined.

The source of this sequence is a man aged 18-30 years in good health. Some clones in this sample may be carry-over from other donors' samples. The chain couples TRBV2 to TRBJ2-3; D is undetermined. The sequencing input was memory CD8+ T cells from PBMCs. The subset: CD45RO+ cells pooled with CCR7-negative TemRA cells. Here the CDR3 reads CASSESIIVKYF. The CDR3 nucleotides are TGTGCCAGCAGTGAATCTATAATCGTCAAGTATTTT. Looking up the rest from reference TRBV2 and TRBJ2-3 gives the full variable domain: EPEVTQTPSHQVTQMGQEVILRCVPISNHLYFYWYRQILGQKVEFLVSFYNNEISEKSEIFDDQFSVERPDGSNFTLKIRSTKLEDSAMYFCASSESIIVKYFGPGTRLTVL.